The clone carrying this T cell receptor beta chain has only one observation. Its antigen is currently unknown. Looked up from germline, CDR1 is SGHTA and CDR2 is FQGTGA. The CDR3 contains 13 residues. J gave up 5 bases and V 2 bases, and 0 bases lay outside the gene matches. Primers included in the PCR were 60 Vbeta and 13 Jbeta primers. Data came from immunoSEQ multiplex PCR; TCRdb stores just in-frame clones and leaves some out. The sample holds 170,000 or so clones, approximately 80% seen once. This sample is part of a study of cytomegalovirus exposure and HLA in healthy donors. At the level of the study: Across 300 to 400 genotyped donors, about 86% landed in the Caucasian-associated ancestry cluster.

Overall study results and limits: A previous analysis found most TCR beta V segments productive roughly 87% or roughly 30% of the time. Excluded were some V segments that proved indistinguishable, including TRBV6-2 and TRBV6-3. A few CMV-associated chains were confirmed in vitro to be specific for CMV antigens.

The clonotype comes from a male donor in good health and CMV-seropositive. The sequenced material came from PBMCs. The chain recombines TRBV7-3 with TRBJ2-7; 10 bases are a match to TRBD1. The CDR3 DNA follows: TGTGCCAGCAGCTTAGGGACAGGGGACGAGCAGTACTTC. This codes for CASSLGTGDEQYF.